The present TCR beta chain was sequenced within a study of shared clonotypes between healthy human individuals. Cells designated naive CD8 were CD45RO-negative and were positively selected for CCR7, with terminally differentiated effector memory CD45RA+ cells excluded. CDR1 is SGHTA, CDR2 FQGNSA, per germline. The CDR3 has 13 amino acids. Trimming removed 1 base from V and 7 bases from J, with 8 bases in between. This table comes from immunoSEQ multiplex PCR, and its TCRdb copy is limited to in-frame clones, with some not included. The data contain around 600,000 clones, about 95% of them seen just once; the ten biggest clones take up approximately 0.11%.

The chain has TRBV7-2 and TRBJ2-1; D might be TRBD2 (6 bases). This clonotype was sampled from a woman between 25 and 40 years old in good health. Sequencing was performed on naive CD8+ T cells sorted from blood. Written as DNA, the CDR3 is TGTGCCAGCAGCTTAGTTGCGGGGAATGAGCAGTTCTTC. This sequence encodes CASSLVAGNEQFF.